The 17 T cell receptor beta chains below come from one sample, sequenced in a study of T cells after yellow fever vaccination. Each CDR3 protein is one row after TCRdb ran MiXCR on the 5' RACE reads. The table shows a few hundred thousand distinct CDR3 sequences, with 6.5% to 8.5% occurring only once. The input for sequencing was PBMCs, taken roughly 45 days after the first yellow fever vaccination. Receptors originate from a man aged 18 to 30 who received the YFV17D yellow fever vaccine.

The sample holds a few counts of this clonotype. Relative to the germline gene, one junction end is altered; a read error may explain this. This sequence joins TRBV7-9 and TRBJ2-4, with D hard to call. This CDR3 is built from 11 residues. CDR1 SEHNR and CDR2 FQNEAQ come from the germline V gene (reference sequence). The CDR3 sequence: CASSSRTAIDF. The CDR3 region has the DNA TGTGCCAGCAGCTCGAGGACGGCCATAGACTTC.

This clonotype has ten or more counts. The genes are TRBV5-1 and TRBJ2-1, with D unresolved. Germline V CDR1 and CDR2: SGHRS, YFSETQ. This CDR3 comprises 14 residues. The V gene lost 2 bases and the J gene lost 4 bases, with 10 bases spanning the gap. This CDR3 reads CASSFGSRYNEQFF. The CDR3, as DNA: TGCGCCAGCAGCTTTGGGTCGAGGTACAATGAGCAGTTCTTC.

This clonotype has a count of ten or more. The CDR3 sequence: CASSLPRAGEVETQYF. The CDR3, as DNA: TGTGCCAGCAGTTTACCTCGAGCAGGGGAGGTGGAGACCCAGTACTTC. V usage is TRBV28 and J usage is TRBJ2-5; TRBD1 or TRBD2 may be the D gene (6 bases each). Germline V CDR1 and CDR2: MDHEN, SYDVKM. Trimming took 2 bases from V and 5 from J, leaving 18 bases between them. CDR3 length: 16 amino acids.

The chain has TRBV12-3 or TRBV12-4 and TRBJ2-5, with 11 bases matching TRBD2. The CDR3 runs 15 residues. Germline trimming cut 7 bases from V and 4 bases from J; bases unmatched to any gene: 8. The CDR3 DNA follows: TGTGCCAGCACCTTAAATAGCGGGGGGGCAGAGACCCAGTACTTC. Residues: CASTLNSGGAETQYF.

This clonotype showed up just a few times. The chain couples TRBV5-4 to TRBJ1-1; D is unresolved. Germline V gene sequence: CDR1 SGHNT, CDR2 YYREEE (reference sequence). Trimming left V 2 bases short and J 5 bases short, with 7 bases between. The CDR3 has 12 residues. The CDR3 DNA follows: TGTGCCAGCAGCTTTCCTGGAACTGAAGCTTTCTTT. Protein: CASSFPGTEAFF.

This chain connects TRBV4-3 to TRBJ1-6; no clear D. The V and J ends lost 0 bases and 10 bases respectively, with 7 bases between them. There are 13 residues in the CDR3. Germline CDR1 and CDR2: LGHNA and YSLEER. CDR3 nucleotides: TGCGCCAGCAGCCAAGATCTTGGCTCACCCCTCCACTTT. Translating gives CASSQDLGSPLHF.

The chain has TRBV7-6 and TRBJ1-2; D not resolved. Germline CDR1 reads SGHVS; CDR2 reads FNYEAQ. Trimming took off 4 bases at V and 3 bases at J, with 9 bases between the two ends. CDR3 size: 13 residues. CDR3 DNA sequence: TGTGCCAGCAGCTCGGGGTTGGACTATGGCTACACCTTC. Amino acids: CASSSGLDYGYTF.

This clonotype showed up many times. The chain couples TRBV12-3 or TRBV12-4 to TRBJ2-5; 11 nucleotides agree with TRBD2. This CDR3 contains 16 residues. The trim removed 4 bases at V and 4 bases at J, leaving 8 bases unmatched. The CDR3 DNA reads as TGTGCCAGCAGTTCGTACCGACTAGCGGGGACAGAGACCCAGTACTTC. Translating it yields CASSSYRLAGTETQYF.

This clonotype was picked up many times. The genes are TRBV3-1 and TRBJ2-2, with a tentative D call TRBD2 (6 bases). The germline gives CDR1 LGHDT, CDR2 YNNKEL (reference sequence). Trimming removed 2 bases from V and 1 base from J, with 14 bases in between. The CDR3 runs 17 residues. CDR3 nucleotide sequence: TGTGCCAGCAGCCAATACCCCCCCGGGGGGAACACCGGGGAGCTGTTTTTT. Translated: CASSQYPPGGNTGELFF. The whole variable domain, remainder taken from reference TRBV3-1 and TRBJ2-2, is DTAVSQTPKYLVTQMGNDKSIKCEQNLGHDTMYWYKQDSKKFLKIMFSYNNKELIINETVPNRFSPKSPDKAHLNLHINSLELGDSAVYFCASSQYPPGGNTGELFFGEGSRLTVL.

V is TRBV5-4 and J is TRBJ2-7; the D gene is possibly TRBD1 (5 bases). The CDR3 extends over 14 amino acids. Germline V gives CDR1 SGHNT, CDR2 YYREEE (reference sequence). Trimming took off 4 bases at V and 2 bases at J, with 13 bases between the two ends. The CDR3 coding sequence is TGTGCCAGCAGCCGATTGACAGTCCCCTACGAGCAGTACTTC. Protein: CASSRLTVPYEQYF.

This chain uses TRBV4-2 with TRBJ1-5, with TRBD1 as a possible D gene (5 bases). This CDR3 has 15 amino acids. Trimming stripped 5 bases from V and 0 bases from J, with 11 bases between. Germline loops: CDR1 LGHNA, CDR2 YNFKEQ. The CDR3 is CASSTGQFSNQPQHF. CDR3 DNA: TGTGCCAGCAGCACGGGGCAGTTTAGCAATCAGCCCCAGCATTTT.

The CDR3 sequence is CASSQKVGGVTGEQFF. Here the CDR3 DNA reads TGTGCCAGCTCACAAAAAGTAGGAGGGGTGACGGGTGAGCAGTTCTTC. V is TRBV18 and J is TRBJ2-1, with D possibly TRBD2 on 6 matching bases. Germline values: CDR1 KGHSH, CDR2 LQKENI. Trimming removed 4 bases from V and 9 bases from J, with 22 bases in between. CDR3 length equals 16 residues. The full variable domain, its missing parts supplied by reference TRBV18 and TRBJ2-1, is NAGVMQNPRHLVRRRGQEARLRCSPMKGHSHVYWYRQLPEEGLKFMVYLQKENIIDESGMPKERFSAEFPKEGPSILRIQQVVRGDSAAYFCASSQKVGGVTGEQFFGPGTRLTVL.

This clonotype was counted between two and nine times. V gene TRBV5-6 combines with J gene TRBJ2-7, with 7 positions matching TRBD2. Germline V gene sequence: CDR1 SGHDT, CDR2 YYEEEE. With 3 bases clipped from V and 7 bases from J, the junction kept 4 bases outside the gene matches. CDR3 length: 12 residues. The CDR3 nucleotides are TGTGCCAGCAGCTGGGGGGAGGGGGAGCAGTACGTC. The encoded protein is CASSWGEGEQYV.

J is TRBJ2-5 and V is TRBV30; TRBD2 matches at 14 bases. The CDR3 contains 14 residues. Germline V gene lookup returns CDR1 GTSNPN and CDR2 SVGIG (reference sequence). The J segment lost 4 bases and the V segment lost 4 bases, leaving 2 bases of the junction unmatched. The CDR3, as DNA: TGTGCCTGGAACGGACTAGCGGGGGGAGAGACCCAGTACTTC. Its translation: CAWNGLAGGETQYF.

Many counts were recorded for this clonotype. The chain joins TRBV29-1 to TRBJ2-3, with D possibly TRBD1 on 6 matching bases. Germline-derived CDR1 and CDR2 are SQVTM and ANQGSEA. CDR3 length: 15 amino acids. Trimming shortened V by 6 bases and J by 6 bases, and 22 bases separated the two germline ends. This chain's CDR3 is CSVGRSRGTGDTQYF. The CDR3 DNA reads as TGCAGCGTAGGAAGGTCCAGGGGAACAGGTGATACGCAGTATTTT.

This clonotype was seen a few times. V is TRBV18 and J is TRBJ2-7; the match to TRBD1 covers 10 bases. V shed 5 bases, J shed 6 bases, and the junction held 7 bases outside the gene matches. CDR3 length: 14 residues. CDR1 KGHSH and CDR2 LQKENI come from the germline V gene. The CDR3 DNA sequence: TGTGCCAGCTCATCGGGACAGGGGTTTATCGAGCAGTACGTC. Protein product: CASSSGQGFIEQYV.

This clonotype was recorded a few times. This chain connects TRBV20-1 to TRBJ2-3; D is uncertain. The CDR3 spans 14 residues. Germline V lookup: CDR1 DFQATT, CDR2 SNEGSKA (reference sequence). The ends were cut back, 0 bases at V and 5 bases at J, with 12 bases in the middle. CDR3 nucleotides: TGCAGTGCTAGAGATACTACGAGTGGAGATACGCAGTATTTT. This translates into CSARDTTSGDTQYF.